These T cell receptor beta chains were read from a single sample in a study of blood T cell repertoires in COVID-19. The data were produced by immunoSEQ multiplex PCR, yet TCRdb's version contains in-frame clones alone and is incomplete. The sample comprises around 500,000 clones, 70% to 90% of which are singletons, and approximately 3.4% rests with the top ten. The sequenced sample consisted of peripheral blood. The receptors come from a human donor in a cohort sampled during active COVID-19. The CDR3 runs from the conserved cysteine through the conserved F or W. A D gene is named only where the DNA matches it firmly. Expanded clones are given a class, and other clones once, few, many or no size at all.

TRBJ2-5 | . | TRBV7-2 | . | CASSLEGGRGETQYF | TGTGCCAGCAGCTTAGAGGGGGGGCGCGGAGAGACCCAGTACTTC
TRBJ2-1 | . | TRBV7-2 | TRBD1 | CASSLLNPGQGGHEQFF | TGTGCCAGCAGCTTACTAAATCCGGGACAGGGGGGTCACGAGCAGTTCTTC
TRBJ1-1 | . | TRBV5-5 | . | CASSFQGLTEAFF | TGTGCCAGCAGCTTTCAGGGGTTGACTGAAGCTTTCTTT
TRBJ2-5 | . | TRBV15 | . | CATSADTMGETQYF | TGTGCCACCAGCGCGGACACGATGGGGGAGACCCAGTACTTC
TRBJ2-1 | . | TRBV7-9 | . | CASSGEPNGGIHGEQFF | TGTGCCAGCAGCGGGGAGCCGAATGGAGGGATCCACGGTGAGCAGTTCTTC
TRBJ2-4 | . | TRBV30 | . | CAWSVTGGNIQYF | TGTGCCTGGAGTGTGACCGGCGGTAACATTCAGTACTTC
TRBJ2-5 | . | TRBV11-2 | . | CASSLDEYRQTVQETQYF | TGTGCCAGCAGCTTAGATGAGTACCGACAAACCGTTCAAGAGACCCAGTACTTC
TRBJ1-1 | . | TRBV19 | . | CASSLAGDLELNTEAFF | TGTGCCAGTAGTTTGGCAGGGGATTTAGAATTGAACACTGAAGCTTTCTTT
TRBJ2-1 | . | TRBV28 | . | CASSSRESEQFF | TGTGCCAGCAGTTCCCGGGAGTCTGAGCAGTTCTTC
TRBJ1-6 | . | TRBV6-1 | TRBD1 | CASSEVRDRAYNSPLHF | TGTGCCAGCAGTGAAGTTAGAGACAGGGCCTATAATTCACCCCTCCACTTT
TRBJ1-3 | . | TRBV5-1 | TRBD1 | CASSAATGTGNTIYF | TGCGCCAGCAGCGCCGCGACAGGGACTGGAAACACCATATATTTT
TRBJ2-1 | . | TRBV11-2 | TRBD1 | CASSYGTDNEQFF | TGTGCCAGCAGTTACGGGACAGACAATGAGCAGTTCTTC
TRBJ1-6 | . | TRBV29-1 | . | CSVGGGHGIYNSPLHF | TGCAGCGTGGGGGGTGGGCACGGGATCTATAATTCACCCCTCCACTTT
TRBJ1-6 | . | TRBV7-9 | . | CASSWRDLNSPLHF | TGTGCCAGCAGCTGGAGGGACCTTAATTCACCCCTCCACTTT
TRBJ2-1 | . | TRBV5-1 | TRBD2 | CASSPPGLEMGEQFF | TGCGCCAGCAGCCCCCCGGGACTAGAGATGGGTGAGCAGTTCTTC
TRBJ1-2 | . | TRBV19 | . | CASSISGNYGYTF | TGTGCCAGTAGTATTTCCGGTAACTATGGCTACACCTTC
TRBJ1-2 | few | TRBV18 | . | CASSLSATGGRIDGYTF | TGTGCCAGCTCACTTTCGGCCACTGGGGGCAGGATTGATGGCTACACCTTC
TRBJ1-2 | . | TRBV30 | . | CAWSVSRGHGYTF | TGTGCCTGGAGTGTATCCAGGGGCCATGGCTACACCTTC
TRBJ2-1 | . | TRBV27 | . | CASSLSLASNEQFF | TGTGCCAGCAGTTTAAGTCTAGCGAGCAATGAGCAGTTCTTC
TRBJ1-4 | . | TRBV10-3 | TRBD1 | CAIATDRGEKLFF | TGTGCCATCGCGACGGACAGGGGGGAAAAACTGTTTTTT
TRBJ2-1 | once | TRBV5-4 | TRBD2 | CASSPGLAGGRGVDNEQFF | TGTGCCAGCAGCCCGGGACTAGCGGGAGGTAGAGGGGTTGACAATGAGCAGTTCTTC
TRBJ2-7 | . | TRBV20-1 | . | CSASRREQYF | TGCAGTGCTTCAAGGCGGGAGCAGTACTTC
TRBJ1-1 | . | TRBV2 | . | CASRGNTEAFF | TGTGCCAGCAGGGGCAACACTGAAGCTTTCTTT
TRBJ2-2 | once | TRBV6-5 | . | CASSSLRSQSTGELFF | TGTGCCAGCAGTTCCCTGCGGAGCCAATCCACCGGGGAGCTGTTTTTT
TRBJ2-7 | . | TRBV7-8 | TRBD2 | CASSKLAGGGDEQYF | TGTGCCAGCAGCAAACTAGCGGGCGGGGGGGACGAGCAGTACTTC
TRBJ2-1 | . | TRBV3-1/TRBV3-2 | TRBD2 | CASSRTSGSPTHNEQFF | TGTGCCAGCAGCCGGACTAGCGGGAGCCCCACACATAATGAGCAGTTCTTC
TRBJ1-1 | . | TRBV19 | TRBD1 | CASTKGQWENTEAFF | TGTGCCAGTACCAAGGGACAGTGGGAGAACACTGAAGCTTTCTTT
TRBJ2-1 | . | TRBV6-2/TRBV6-3 | . | CASSYSAGLRGNNEQFF | TGTGCCAGCAGTTACTCGGCCGGGCTAAGAGGGAACAATGAGCAGTTCTTC
TRBJ1-1 | . | TRBV19 | TRBD1 | CASSIGSDRAYSFF | TGTGCCAGTAGTATCGGGTCCGACAGGGCTTACTCTTTCTTT
TRBJ2-5 | . | TRBV27 | . | CASSLSRVETQYF | TGTGCCAGCAGTTTGTCCAGGGTTGAGACCCAGTACTTC
TRBJ2-7 | . | TRBV7-9 | TRBD2 | CASSLATSGGSYEQYF | TGTGCCAGCAGCTTAGCCACTAGCGGGGGTTCCTACGAGCAGTACTTC
TRBJ2-2 | . | TRBV19 | . | CASSPTATNTGELFF | TGTGCCAGTAGCCCAACAGCAACGAACACCGGGGAGCTGTTTTTT
TRBJ2-3 | . | TRBV6-5 | . | CASRTGISTDTQYF | TGTGCCAGCCGAACCGGTATCAGCACAGATACGCAGTATTTT
TRBJ2-5 | once | TRBV30 | TRBD2 | CAWTNREVGQETQYF | TGTGCCTGGACTAACCGGGAGGTGGGCCAAGAGACCCAGTACTTC
TRBJ2-2 | . | TRBV7-2 | TRBD1 | CASSFYRGNTGELFF | TGTGCCAGCAGCTTCTACAGGGGGAACACCGGGGAGCTGTTTTTT
TRBJ2-3 | . | TRBV12-3/TRBV12-4 | . | CASTQRERAQYF | TGTGCCAGCACCCAAAGAGAGAGGGCGCAGTATTTT
TRBJ2-1 | . | TRBV7-2 | . | CASSLAAATGNEQFF | TGTGCCAGCAGCTTAGCAGCCGCCACGGGGAATGAGCAGTTCTTC
TRBJ1-1 | few | TRBV11-3 | . | CASSLVVGSEAFF | TGTGCCAGCAGCTTAGTTGTCGGGAGTGAAGCTTTCTTT
TRBJ1-2 | . | TRBV19 | TRBD1 | CASSWGTGGNANYGYTF | TGTGCCAGTAGTTGGGGGACAGGAGGAAATGCAAACTATGGCTACACCTTC
TRBJ2-1 | once | TRBV9 | . | CASSEGVPEHEQFF | TGTGCCAGCAGCGAGGGGGTTCCCGAGCATGAGCAGTTCTTC
TRBJ1-1 | . | TRBV24-1 | TRBD1 | CATSDSRQGQAFF | TGTGCCACCAGTGATTCTAGACAGGGACAAGCTTTCTTT
TRBJ2-3 | . | TRBV28 | . | CASSFLASSPTDTQYF | TGTGCCAGCAGTTTTTTGGCAAGTTCCCCAACGGATACGCAGTATTTT
TRBJ2-5 | . | TRBV7-2 | . | CASRWRAVGRPTYF | TGTGCCAGCAGGTGGCGAGCGGTTGGGAGACCCACCTACTTC
TRBJ2-5 | few | TRBV18 | . | CASSPTKWVETQYF | TGTGCCAGCTCACCAACTAAGTGGGTAGAGACCCAGTACTTC
TRBJ1-5 | . | TRBV30 | . | CAWSVTGSNQPQHF | TGTGCCTGGAGTGTGACAGGAAGCAATCAGCCCCAGCATTTT
TRBJ2-6 | . | TRBV2 | TRBD1 | CASSFRTGSSSGANVLTF | TGTGCCAGCAGTTTCCGGACAGGTTCTTCCTCTGGGGCCAACGTCCTGACTTTC
TRBJ2-3 | . | TRBV5-1 | TRBD2 | CASKASGSNTDTQYF | TGCGCCAGCAAGGCTAGCGGGAGTAACACAGATACGCAGTATTTT
TRBJ2-5 | . | TRBV6-5 | TRBD1 | CASIRGRNQETQYF | TGTGCCAGCATTAGGGGGCGAAACCAAGAGACCCAGTACTTC
TRBJ2-2 | few | TRBV9 | . | CASSVGGGVNTGELFF | TGTGCCAGCAGCGTAGGGGGCGGGGTGAACACCGGGGAGCTGTTTTTT
TRBJ2-7 | . | TRBV27 | TRBD2 | CATRASGRTYEQYF | TGTGCCACCAGGGCGAGCGGGAGAACCTACGAGCAGTACTTC
TRBJ1-5 | . | TRBV19 | . | CASSYADRSHSNQPQHF | TGTGCCAGTAGTTACGCCGACAGATCCCATAGCAATCAGCCCCAGCATTTT
TRBJ1-3 | . | TRBV7-9 | . | CATTADSGNTIYF | TGTGCCACGACAGCCGACTCTGGAAACACCATATATTTT
TRBJ2-1 | few | TRBV18 | . | CASSPPRLDYNEQFF | TGTGCCAGCTCACCCCCACGACTGGACTACAATGAGCAGTTCTTC